This T cell receptor (beta chain) is drawn from a study of cytomegalovirus exposure and HLA in healthy donors. Across the study: A prior study identified approximately 110 million unique TCR beta sequences from about 179 million T cells.

Study-level results: Later work showed greater clonal expansion in HLA-associated TCR beta chains than in equally common others. The likely explanation for a cluster of highly shared sequence variants was sequencing artifact.

The PCR employed 60 Vbeta primers together with 13 Jbeta primers. Sequenced by immunoSEQ multiplex PCR; TCRdb stores in-frame clones only, minus some. The sample lists 150,000 to 180,000 clones, more than 60% occurring once. For this clone: No antigen is known for it.

V was cut by 7 bases and J by 4 bases, with 26 bases left in between. This CDR3 is built from 17 residues. Germline assignment: CDR1 SNHLY and CDR2 FYNNEI. This chain uses TRBV2 with TRBJ2-7; D may be TRBD2 (5 bases). Specimen: PBMCs. The sequence was obtained from a woman in her thirties or forties in good health and CMV-seronegative. CDR3 region: CASNRRMPGMPVYEQYF. CDR3 in DNA: TGTGCCAGCAACAGACGGATGCCGGGGATGCCTGTGTACGAGCAGTACTTC.